This T cell receptor (beta chain) was sequenced during a study of type 1 regulatory T cells. The wider study: An in vitro protocol generated T-allo10, a Tr1-enriched, alloantigen-specific CD4 T cell product. Whole-study results and caveats: Compared with non-type 1 regulatory T cells, type 1 regulatory T cells showed a more restricted TCR repertoire.

TCRdb reprocessed the reads via MiXCR and lists one record per CDR3 protein. The sample records roughly 40,000 distinct CDR3 sequences, 10% to 15% being singletons. This clonotype was observed many times. Its antigen is not known. Looked up from germline, CDR1 is SQVTM and CDR2 is ANQGSEA. V lost 7 bases and J lost 4, with 7 bases in between. This CDR3 has 11 amino acids. J is TRBJ2-2 and V is TRBV29-1, with D hard to call. The TCR sequence derives from a human donor in good health. The sequencing input was cultured non-Tr1 T cells, either the whole culture or a sorted T cell fraction (not recorded which). CDR3 amino acids: CSARGTGELFF. CDR3 in DNA: TGCAGCGCCCGAGGCACCGGGGAGCTGTTTTTT.